These 10 T cell receptor beta chains were sequenced from one sample in a study of identical twins. One entry per CDR3 protein, called by TCRdb with MiXCR from the 5' RACE reads. The sample gives 200,000 to 250,000 distinct CDR3 sequences, roughly 7% of which show up once; roughly 3.6% is in the top ten. In addition, the sample was reused for a study of yellow fever vaccine responses in identical twins.

Sequenced material: memory (CD45RO+) T cells sorted from blood. All receptors come from a woman between 18 and 29 years old in good health.

This clonotype occurred a few times. The chain couples TRBV28 to TRBJ1-2; D is uncertain. V gave up 6 bases and J gave up 2 bases, with 10 bases separating them. CDR1 and CDR2 from the germline V gene are MDHEN and SYDVKM. The CDR3 is made up of 13 amino acids. CDR3 sequence reads: CASSLQVNYGYTF. Written as DNA, the CDR3 is TGTGCCAGCAGCTTACAAGTGAACTATGGCTACACCTTC.

This clonotype occurred many times. This rearrangement joins TRBV19 to TRBJ2-6, with D possibly being TRBD2 (6 bases). CDR3 size: 13 residues. The germline V gene encodes CDR1 LNHDA and CDR2 SQIVND (reference sequence). V was cut by 5 bases and J by 6 bases, with 8 bases left in between. CDR3 amino acids: CASSWREANVLTF. CDR3 bases: TGTGCCAGTAGTTGGCGGGAGGCCAACGTCCTGACTTTC.

The CDR3 nucleotides are TGTGCCAGCAGTTTTGACTACCTAGGGGGCGAGCAGTACTTC. It yields the protein CASSFDYLGGEQYF. The chain uses TRBV11-1 and TRBJ2-7; TRBD1 is a possible D gene (6 bases). The germline V gene has CDR1 SGHAT and CDR2 FQDESV (reference sequence). V was shortened by 6 bases and J by 6 bases, with 18 bases between the two germline ends. The CDR3 has 14 amino acids.

This clonotype showed up just a few times. The CDR3 is CASSSGKQASSYNEQFF. The CDR3 DNA reads TGTGCCAGCAGTTCGGGTAAGCAGGCTTCCTCCTACAATGAGCAGTTCTTC. V usage is TRBV28 and J usage is TRBJ2-1; D is unresolved. CDR1 and CDR2 (germline): MDHEN, SYDVKM. The CDR3 contains 17 residues. Trimming took 4 bases from V and 0 from J, leaving 16 bases between them.

This clonotype was recorded at least ten times. The gene calls are TRBV29-1 and TRBJ2-1; 7 nucleotides line up with TRBD1. The junction had 12 bases not matched to a gene; V was cut back by 0 bases and J by 7 bases. CDR1 and CDR2 from the germline V gene are SQVTM and ANQGSEA. This CDR3 contains 16 residues. The CDR3 DNA reads TGCAGCGTTGAAGATATAGCCAGGGGGAAGTCGAATGAGCAGTTCTTC. Its protein is CSVEDIARGKSNEQFF.

This clonotype was detected many times. This chain connects TRBV25-1 to TRBJ1-3; no definite D call. V shed 4 bases and J shed 2 bases, with 9 bases lying between them. CDR3 length: 14 amino acids. CDR1 and CDR2 from the germline V gene are MGHDK and SYGVNS. The CDR3 bases are TGTGCCAGCAGTGTTGGGAACACTGGAAACACCATATATTTT. It codes for CASSVGNTGNTIYF. The full variable domain, with the rest looked up from reference TRBV25-1 and TRBJ1-3, is EADIYQTPRYLVIGTGKKITLECSQTMGHDKMYWYQQDPGMELHLIHYSYGVNSTEKGDLSSESTVSRIRTEHFPLTLESARPSHTSQYLCASSVGNTGNTIYFGEGSWLTVV.

This clonotype was observed at least ten times. The genes are TRBV28 and TRBJ1-2; D is undetermined. The germline V gene encodes CDR1 MDHEN and CDR2 SYDVKM. V was pared by 5 bases and J by 8 bases, with 18 bases between. CDR3 length: 14 residues. Written as DNA, the CDR3 is TGTGCCAGCAGTCTCCGATGGACGGGGTCGGGCTACACCTTC. Translated, it gives CASSLRWTGSGYTF.

This clonotype was picked up a small number of times. The gene calls are TRBV5-1 and TRBJ2-3; the D gene is possibly TRBD2 (5 bases). V was cut by 4 bases and J by 0 bases, with 12 bases left in between. The length of the CDR3 is 15 residues. The germline V gene encodes CDR1 SGHRS and CDR2 YFSETQ. The CDR3 DNA follows: TGCGCCAGCAGCCCTACTAGGAGCAGCACAGATACGCAGTATTTT. This sequence encodes CASSPTRSSTDTQYF. Based on the CDR3 plus reference TRBV5-1 and TRBJ2-3, the full variable domain is KAGVTQTPRYLIKTRGQQVTLSCSPISGHRSVSWYQQTPGQGLQFLFEYFSETQRNKGNFPGRFSGRQFSNSRSEMNVSTLELGDSALYLCASSPTRSSTDTQYFGPGTRLTVL.

This clonotype was seen many times. The chain couples TRBV5-5 to TRBJ1-2; D is ambiguous. Trimming left V 2 bases short and J 8 bases short, with 13 bases between. The CDR3 has 13 amino acids. Germline assignment: CDR1 SGHKS and CDR2 YYEKEE (reference sequence). In DNA, the CDR3 is TGTGCCAGCAGCTTTGGCACATTGGACGGCTACACCTTC. Amino acid sequence: CASSFGTLDGYTF.

This clonotype has a handful of counts. The chain recombines TRBV5-1 with TRBJ2-6, with 8 positions matching TRBD1. Unmatched junction bases numbered 8, after V lost 0 bases and J lost 0 bases. Looked up from germline, CDR1 is SGHRS and CDR2 is YFSETQ. The CDR3 is 19 residues long. The CDR3 DNA reads as TGCGCCAGCAGCTTGGGGGCGCAGGGGGCTCTCTCTGGGGCCAACGTCCTGACTTTC. It specifies CASSLGAQGALSGANVLTF. Full variable domain (remainder filled in from reference TRBV5-1 and TRBJ2-6): KAGVTQTPRYLIKTRGQQVTLSCSPISGHRSVSWYQQTPGQGLQFLFEYFSETQRNKGNFPGRFSGRQFSNSRSEMNVSTLELGDSALYLCASSLGAQGALSGANVLTFGAGSRLTVL.